This T cell receptor beta chain was captured in a study of blood T cells in healthy people across ages. Broader study findings: The recorded TCR beta diversity per million T cells decreased in a roughly linear manner with age.

Germline CDR1 reads SNHLY; CDR2 reads FYNNEI. The length of the CDR3 is 17 residues. The V end was cut by 4 bases, the J end by 8 bases, with 24 bases between. Primed by a sample-barcoded 5' primer and a J-beta primer mix, a second PCR proceeded for about 6 to 11 cycles. TCRdb independently ran MiXCR on the 5' RACE reads; one entry per CDR3 protein. The repertoire consists of more than 900,000 distinct CDR3 sequences, with roughly 28% occurring once and the leading ten covering roughly a tenth. Points on this clonotype: The antigen is unknown.

These same data were also listed under a study on T cells of mothers and their children.

V usage is TRBV2 and J usage is TRBJ1-3; D not resolved. This clonotype was sampled from a woman between 35 and 50 years old in good health. The sample was blood. CDR3 region: CASSVGPSRAAGYTIYF. DNA of the CDR3: TGTGCCAGCAGTGTCGGCCCCTCGCGGGCGGCGGGTTACACCATATATTTT.